This entry features one TCR beta chain sequence. This sample was taken from a study of blood T cell repertoires in COVID-19. Between the trimmed V and J ends, which lost 3 bases and 7 bases, there was a span of 15 bases. The CDR3 is 14 residues long. Germline lookup yields CDR1 MGHRA and CDR2 YSYEKL. Per the authors' pipeline: Scientists estimated how many nucleated cells there were by amplifying reference gene primers. Sequencing was performed with immunoSEQ multiplex PCR; in TCRdb, only in-frame clones are kept and a portion is missing. The V and J calls and the clone size are those of that table, but D and trimming were determined from the DNA. The data contain around 100,000 clones, nearly 90% of them seen just once; the ten biggest clones take up 2% to 2.5%.

V gene TRBV4-1 combines with J gene TRBJ1-2; TRBD1 might be the D (6 bases). Source material: peripheral blood. This receptor was obtained from a man aged 50-60 years with active COVID-19. The CDR3 region has the DNA TGCGCCAGCAGCCATGGTCAGGGGAAGGGTGGCTACACCTTC. As protein: CASSHGQGKGGYTF.